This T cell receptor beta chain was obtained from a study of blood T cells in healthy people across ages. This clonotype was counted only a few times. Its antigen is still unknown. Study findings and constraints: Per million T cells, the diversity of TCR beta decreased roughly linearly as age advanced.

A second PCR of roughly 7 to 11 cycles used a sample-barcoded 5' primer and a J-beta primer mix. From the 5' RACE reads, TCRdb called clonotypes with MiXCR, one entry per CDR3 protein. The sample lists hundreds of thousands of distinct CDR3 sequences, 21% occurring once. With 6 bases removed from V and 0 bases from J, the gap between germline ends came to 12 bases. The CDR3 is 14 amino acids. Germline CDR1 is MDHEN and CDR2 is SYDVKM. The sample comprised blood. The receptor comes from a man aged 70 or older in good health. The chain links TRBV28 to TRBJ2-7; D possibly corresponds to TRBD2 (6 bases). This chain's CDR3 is CASRPAGSSYEQYF. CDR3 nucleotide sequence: TGTGCCAGCAGGCCGGCGGGATCCTCCTACGAGCAGTACTTC.